The 2 T cell receptor beta chains below come from one sample, sequenced in a study of T cell responses to AZD1222 COVID-19 vaccine. Profiled with immunoSEQ multiplex PCR; TCRdb holds only in-frame clones, not every one. The top ten clones hold more than 13% of a sample with some 150,000 clones, around 89% of them seen once. Sequences were derived from peripheral blood, sampled on day 0 of AZD1222 vaccination. All receptors come from an adult in good health.

The rearrangement links TRBV7-2 to TRBJ2-3; TRBD2 matches at 12 bases. The V segment lost 9 bases and the J segment 4 bases; nucleotides outside the gene matches: 8. The CDR3 consists of 15 residues. Germline CDR1 is SGHTA and CDR2 is FQGNSA. The CDR3 is CASSTSGGFADTQYF. The CDR3 region has the DNA TGTGCCAGTTCCACTAGCGGGGGGTTCGCAGATACGCAGTATTTT.

The V and J genes are TRBV6-5 and TRBJ2-2; no firm D call. The CDR3 contains 12 residues. Germline V lookup: CDR1 MNHEY, CDR2 SVGAGI. Trimming left V 7 bases short and J 4 bases short, with 7 bases between. The CDR3 here is CASMGPTGELFF. CDR3 bases: TGTGCCAGCATGGGCCCCACCGGGGAGCTGTTTTTT.